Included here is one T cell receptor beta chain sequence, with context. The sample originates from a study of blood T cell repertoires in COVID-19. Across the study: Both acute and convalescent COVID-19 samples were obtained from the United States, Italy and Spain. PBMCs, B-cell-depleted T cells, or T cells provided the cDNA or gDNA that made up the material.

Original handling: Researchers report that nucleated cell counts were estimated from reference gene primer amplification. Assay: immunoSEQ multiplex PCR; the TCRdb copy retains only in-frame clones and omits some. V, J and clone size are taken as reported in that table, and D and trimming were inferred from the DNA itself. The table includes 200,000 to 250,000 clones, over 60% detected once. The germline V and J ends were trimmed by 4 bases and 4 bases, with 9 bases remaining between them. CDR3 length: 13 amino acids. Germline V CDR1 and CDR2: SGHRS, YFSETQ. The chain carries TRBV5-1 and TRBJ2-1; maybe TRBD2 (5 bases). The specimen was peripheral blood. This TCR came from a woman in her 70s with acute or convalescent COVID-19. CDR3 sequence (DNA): TGCGCCAGCAGCCTCACTAGATACAATGAGCAGTTCTTC. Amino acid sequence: CASSLTRYNEQFF. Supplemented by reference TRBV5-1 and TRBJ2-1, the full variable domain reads KAGVTQTPRYLIKTRGQQVTLSCSPISGHRSVSWYQQTPGQGLQFLFEYFSETQRNKGNFPGRFSGRQFSNSRSEMNVSTLELGDSALYLCASSLTRYNEQFFGPGTRLTVL.